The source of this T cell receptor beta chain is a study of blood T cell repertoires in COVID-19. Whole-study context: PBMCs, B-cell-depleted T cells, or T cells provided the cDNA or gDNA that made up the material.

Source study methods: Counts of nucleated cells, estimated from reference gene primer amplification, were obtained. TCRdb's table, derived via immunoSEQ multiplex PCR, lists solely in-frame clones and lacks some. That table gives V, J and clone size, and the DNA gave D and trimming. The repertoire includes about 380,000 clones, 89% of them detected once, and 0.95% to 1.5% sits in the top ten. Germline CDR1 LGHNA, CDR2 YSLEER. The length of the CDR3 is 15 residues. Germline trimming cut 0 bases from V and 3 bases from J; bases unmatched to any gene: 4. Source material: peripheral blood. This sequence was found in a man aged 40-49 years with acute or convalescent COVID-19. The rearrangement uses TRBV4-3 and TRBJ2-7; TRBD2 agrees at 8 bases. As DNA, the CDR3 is TGCGCCAGCAGCCAAGATCGGGGGGGCAACTACGAGCAGTACTTC. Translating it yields CASSQDRGGNYEQYF.